The TCR beta chain described here comes from a study of regulatory T cells in long-lasting Graves disease. From germline, CDR1 is SGDLS and CDR2 YYNGEE. The CDR3 runs to 15 residues. V shed 3 bases and J shed 6 bases, with 16 bases lying between them. Construction of the TCR beta libraries employed iRepertoire HTBI primers in conjunction with Arm-PCR of CDR3 regions. TCRdb re-analysed the multiplex PCR reads in MiXCR, keeping a single row per CDR3 protein. The top ten clones hold about 8.9% of a sample with about half a million distinct CDR3 sequences, 12% of them seen once. This clonotype was seen at least ten times. This sample's time point: newly diagnosed GD, antithyroid drugs for less than 3 months. From PBMCs, RNA was extracted and then used to make the TCR library. These data were likewise used in another study, on T cells in Graves' hyperthyroidism and ophthalmopathy.

The chain recombines TRBV9 with TRBJ1-5; tentative D call: TRBD1 (5 bases). The sequenced sample was peripheral blood mononuclear cells (PBMCs), obtained at new diagnosis, from a patient treated with antithyroid drugs. The sequence derives from a woman under 40 with Graves disease. CDR3 nucleotide sequence: TGTGCCAGCAGCGCTACGGGGCTAGACGGTCAGCCCCAGCATTTT. It yields the protein CASSATGLDGQPQHF.